The clone carrying this T cell receptor beta chain was seen repeatedly, ten times or more. Time point denoted: after trial treatment. This sample's treatment: LDRT plus nivolumab, ipilimumab, low-dose cyclophosphamide and aspirin (RACIN trial). Donors received a regimen that comprised nivolumab, ipilimumab, aspirin, low-dose cyclophosphamide and low-dose radiotherapy. Primers targeting TRAV and TRBV primed first-strand cDNA, covering alpha and beta chains. TCRs underwent around 20 PCR cycles of amplification with a constant-region primer and V-primer adapter. One entry per CDR3 protein, called by TCRdb with MiXCR from the reads. The sample shows under 35,000 distinct CDR3 sequences, about 53% of them seen only once. The data were obtained in a study of low-dose radiotherapy and immunotherapy resistance in tumors. The overall study: Doses of 0.5 Gy per fraction every 2 weeks, totaling 6.5 Gy, went to Cohort 1.

Per the germline V gene, CDR1 is SGHKS and CDR2 is YYEKEE (reference sequence). The V gene end was trimmed by 2 bases and the J gene end by 7 bases; junction bases not matched to a gene: 9. The CDR3 runs to 17 residues. This specimen consisted of PBMCs, obtained after low-dose radiotherapy plus immunotherapy. The chain links TRBV5-5 to TRBJ2-1; TRBD2 agrees at 13 bases. The clonotype was recovered from a male donor with gallbladder cancer. Here the CDR3 reads CASSFKNPLAGGNEQFF. CDR3 in DNA: TGTGCCAGCAGCTTTAAGAATCCACTAGCGGGGGGGAATGAGCAGTTCTTC.